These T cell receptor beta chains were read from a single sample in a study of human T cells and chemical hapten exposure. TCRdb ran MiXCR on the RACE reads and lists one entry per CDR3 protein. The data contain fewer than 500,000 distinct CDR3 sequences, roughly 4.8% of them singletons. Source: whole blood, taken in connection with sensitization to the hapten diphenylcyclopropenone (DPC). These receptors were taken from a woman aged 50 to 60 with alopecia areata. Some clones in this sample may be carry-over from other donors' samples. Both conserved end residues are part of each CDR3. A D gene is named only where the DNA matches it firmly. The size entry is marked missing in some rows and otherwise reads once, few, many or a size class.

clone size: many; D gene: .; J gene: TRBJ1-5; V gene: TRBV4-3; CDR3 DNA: TGCGCCAGCAGCCAAGATTACGGGGACCAGCCCCAGCATTTT; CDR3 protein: CASSQDYGDQPQHF
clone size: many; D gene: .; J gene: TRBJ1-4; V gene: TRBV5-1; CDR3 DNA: TGCGCCAGCAGCTTGTGGGGCGGAACTAATGAAAAACTGTTTTTT; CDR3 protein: CASSLWGGTNEKLFF
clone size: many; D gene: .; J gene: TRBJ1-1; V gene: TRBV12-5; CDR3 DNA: TGTGCTAGTGGTTTTGGAAGGGGAACTGAAGCTTTCTTT; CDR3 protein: CASGFGRGTEAFF
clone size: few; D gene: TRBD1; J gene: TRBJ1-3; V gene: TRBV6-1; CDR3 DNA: TGTGCCAGCAGCGAGGATGACAGGGCGCTGGGAGGAAACACCATATATTTT; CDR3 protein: CASSEDDRALGGNTIYF
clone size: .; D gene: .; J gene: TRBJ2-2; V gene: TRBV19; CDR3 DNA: TGTGCCAGTAGTTCTTCAGGGACGAACACCGGGGAGCTGTTTTTT; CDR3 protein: CASSSSGTNTGELFF
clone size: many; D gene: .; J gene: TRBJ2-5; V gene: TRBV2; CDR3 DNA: TGTGCCAGCAGTGAAGGGAATCAGGGACTGGAGACCCAGTACTTC; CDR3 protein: CASSEGNQGLETQYF
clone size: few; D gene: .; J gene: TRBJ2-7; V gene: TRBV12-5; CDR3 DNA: TGTGCTAGTGGTTTGGCGGGACTGTCCTACGAGCAGTACTTC; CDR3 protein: CASGLAGLSYEQYF
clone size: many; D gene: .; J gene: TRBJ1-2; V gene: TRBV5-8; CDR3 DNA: TGTGCCAGCAGCTTGGAAGTTGTGAGTGAGCCCGTCTATGGCTACACCTTC; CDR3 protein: CASSLEVVSEPVYGYTF
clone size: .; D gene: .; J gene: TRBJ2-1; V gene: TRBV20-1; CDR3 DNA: TGCAGTGCTGGGACTCCCGACCATGAGCAGTTCTTC; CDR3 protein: CSAGTPDHEQFF
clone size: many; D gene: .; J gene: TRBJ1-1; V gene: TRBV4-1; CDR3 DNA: TGCGCCAGCAGCCTCCCGGGACGGGGAAAAGCTTTCTTT; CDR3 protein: CASSLPGRGKAFF
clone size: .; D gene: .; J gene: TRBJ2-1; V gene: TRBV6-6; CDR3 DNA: TGTGCCAGCAGTACCCCTGAAAGGGGACCTAGGGTAAAGCCGTTCTTC; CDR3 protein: CASSTPERGPRVKPFF
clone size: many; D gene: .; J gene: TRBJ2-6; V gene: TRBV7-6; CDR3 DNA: TGTGCCAGCAGCGTAATTTTGGATGGGGCCAACGTCCTGACTTTC; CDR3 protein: CASSVILDGANVLTF
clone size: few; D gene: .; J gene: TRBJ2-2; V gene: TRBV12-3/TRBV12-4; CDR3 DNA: TGTGCCAGCACCCCAGGTCCCGGGGAGCTGTTTTTT; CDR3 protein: CASTPGPGELFF
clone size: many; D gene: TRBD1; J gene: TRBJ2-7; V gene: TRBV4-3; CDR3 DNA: TGCGCCAGCAGCCCCACGACAGGGTACGAGCAGTACTTC; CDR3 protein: CASSPTTGYEQYF
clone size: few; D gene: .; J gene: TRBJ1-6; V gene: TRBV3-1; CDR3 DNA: TGTGCCAGCAGCCAATACCCAGGGAGCTCCTATAATTCACCCCTCCACTTT; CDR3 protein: CASSQYPGSSYNSPLHF
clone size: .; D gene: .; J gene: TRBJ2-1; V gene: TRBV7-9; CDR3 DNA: TGTGCCAGCAGCTTAGTTATGGGTTACAATGAGCAGTTCTTC; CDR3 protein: CASSLVMGYNEQFF
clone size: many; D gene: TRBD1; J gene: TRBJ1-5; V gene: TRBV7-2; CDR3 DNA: TGTGCCAGCGCACAGGGGGCCGGAAATCAGCCCCAGCATTTT; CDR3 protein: CASAQGAGNQPQHF
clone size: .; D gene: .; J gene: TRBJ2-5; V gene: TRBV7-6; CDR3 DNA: TGTGCCAGCAGTTTACGGGGTAATCAAGAGACCCAGTACTTC; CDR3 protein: CASSLRGNQETQYF
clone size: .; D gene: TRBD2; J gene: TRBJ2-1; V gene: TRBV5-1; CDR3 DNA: TGCGCCAGCACTTCCGGGACTAGTCTTAATGAGCAGTTCTTC; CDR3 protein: CASTSGTSLNEQFF
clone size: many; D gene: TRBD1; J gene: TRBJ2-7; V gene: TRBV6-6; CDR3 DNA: TGTGCCAGCATGGGACGGGACAGGGGTTCCTACGAGCAGTACTTC; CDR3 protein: CASMGRDRGSYEQYF
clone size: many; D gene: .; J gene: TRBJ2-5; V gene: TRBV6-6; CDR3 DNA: TGTGCCAGCAGTTCCGACAGGTCCCAAGAGACCCAGTACTTC; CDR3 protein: CASSSDRSQETQYF
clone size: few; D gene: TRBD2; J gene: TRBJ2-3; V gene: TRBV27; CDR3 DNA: TGTGCCAGCAACATAGCGGGGGGAAGGACAGATACGCAGTATTTT; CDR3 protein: CASNIAGGRTDTQYF
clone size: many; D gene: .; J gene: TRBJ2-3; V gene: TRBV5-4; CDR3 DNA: TGTGCCAGCAGCTTGGACTTGCGTCGCACAGATACGCAGTATTTT; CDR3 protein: CASSLDLRRTDTQYF
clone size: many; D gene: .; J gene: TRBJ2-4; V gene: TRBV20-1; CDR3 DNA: TGCAGTGCTCCCCGTCCCGGGGACCAAAACATTCAGTACTTC; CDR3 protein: CSAPRPGDQNIQYF
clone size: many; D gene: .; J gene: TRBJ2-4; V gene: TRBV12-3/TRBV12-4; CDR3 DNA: TGTGCCAGCAGTTTAGGCAGGAGCAAAAACATTCAGTACTTC; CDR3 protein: CASSLGRSKNIQYF
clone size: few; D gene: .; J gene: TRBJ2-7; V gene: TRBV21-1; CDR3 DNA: TGTGCCAGCAGCAAGGCTGCGAGGGACCACGAGCAGTACTTC; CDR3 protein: CASSKAARDHEQYF
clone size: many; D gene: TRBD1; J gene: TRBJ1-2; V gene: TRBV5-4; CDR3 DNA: TGTGCCAGCAGCTTGGTGTGGGACAGGGGAGAAGGCTACACCTTC; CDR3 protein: CASSLVWDRGEGYTF
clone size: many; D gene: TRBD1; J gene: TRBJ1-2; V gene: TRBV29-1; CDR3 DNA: TGCAGCGCTCGAACAGGGGTCTCTAACTATGGCTACACCTTC; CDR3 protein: CSARTGVSNYGYTF
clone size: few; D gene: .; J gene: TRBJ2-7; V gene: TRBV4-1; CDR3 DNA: TGCGCCAGCAGCCCGACCGGGGTTTCCTACGAGCAGTACTTC; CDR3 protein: CASSPTGVSYEQYF
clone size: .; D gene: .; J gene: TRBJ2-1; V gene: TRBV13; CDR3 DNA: TGTGCCAGCAGCTCAACGGACAGAGGACAGTTCTTC; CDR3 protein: CASSSTDRGQFF
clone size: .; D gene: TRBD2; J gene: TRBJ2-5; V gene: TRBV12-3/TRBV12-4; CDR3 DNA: TGTGCCAGCAGTTCGGTAGCGGGGATAAAAAAGACCCAGTACTTC; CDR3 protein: CASSSVAGIKKTQYF
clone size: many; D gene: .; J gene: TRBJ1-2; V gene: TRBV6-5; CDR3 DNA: TGTGCCAGCAGTTACTCGAAATGGACAGCTAATAACTATGGCTACACCTTC; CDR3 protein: CASSYSKWTANNYGYTF
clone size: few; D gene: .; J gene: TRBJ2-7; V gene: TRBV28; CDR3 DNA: TGTGCCAGCAGGGACCTTTTCTCCTACGAGCAGTACTTC; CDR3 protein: CASRDLFSYEQYF
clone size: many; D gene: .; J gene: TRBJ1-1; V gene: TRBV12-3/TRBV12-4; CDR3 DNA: TGTGCCAGCAACCCCGGAGGGGGGCCCGCCACTGAAGCTTTCTTT; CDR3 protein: CASNPGGGPATEAFF
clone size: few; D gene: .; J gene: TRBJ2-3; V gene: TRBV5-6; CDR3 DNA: TGTGCCAGCAGCATGCCTACTAGCACAGATACGCAGTATTTT; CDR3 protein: CASSMPTSTDTQYF
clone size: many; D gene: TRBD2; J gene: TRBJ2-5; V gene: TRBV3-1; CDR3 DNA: TGTGCCAGCAGCCAATTGACCGGGGGGGAGGCAGAGACCCAGTACTTC; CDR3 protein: CASSQLTGGEAETQYF
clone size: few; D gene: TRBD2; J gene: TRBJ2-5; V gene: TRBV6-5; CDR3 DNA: TGTGCCAGCAGTGCGGGACTAGCGGGGCCGGGGACCCAGTACTTC; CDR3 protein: CASSAGLAGPGTQYF
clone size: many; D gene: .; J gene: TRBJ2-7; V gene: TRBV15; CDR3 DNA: TGTGCCACCAGCAGAGACACAGGGTCCCACGAGCAGTACTTC; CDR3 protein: CATSRDTGSHEQYF
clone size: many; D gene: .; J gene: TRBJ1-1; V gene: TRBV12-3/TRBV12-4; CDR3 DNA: TGTGCCAGCAGCCCGGACGGTCCGAACACTGAAGCTTTCTTT; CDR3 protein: CASSPDGPNTEAFF
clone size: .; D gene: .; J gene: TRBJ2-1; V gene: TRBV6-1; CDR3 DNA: TGTGCCAGCAGTGCTATGCCCACAAGCAATGAGCAGTTCTTC; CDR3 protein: CASSAMPTSNEQFF
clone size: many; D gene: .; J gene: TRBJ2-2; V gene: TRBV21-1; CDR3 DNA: TGTGCCAGCAGTCTACCAGAAGCCGGGGAGCTGTTTTTT; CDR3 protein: CASSLPEAGELFF
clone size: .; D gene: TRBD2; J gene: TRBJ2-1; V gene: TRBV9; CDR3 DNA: TGTGCCAGCAGCGTAGGACTAGCGGGTGGAACAGAGAGTGAGCAGTTCTTC; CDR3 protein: CASSVGLAGGTESEQFF
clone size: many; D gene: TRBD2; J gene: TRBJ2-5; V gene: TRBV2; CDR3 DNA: TGTGCCAGCAGGGATTCCGGGACTAGTCGGGCCCAGTACTTC; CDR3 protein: CASRDSGTSRAQYF
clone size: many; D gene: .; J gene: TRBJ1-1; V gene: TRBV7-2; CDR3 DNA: TGTGCCAGCAGCTTCGGAGGGTTTGAAGCTTTCTTT; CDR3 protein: CASSFGGFEAFF
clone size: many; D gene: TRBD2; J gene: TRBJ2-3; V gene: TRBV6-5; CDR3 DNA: TGTGCCAGCAGTTTAAGGAGTAGCGGGGGGACAGATACGCAGTATTTT; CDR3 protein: CASSLRSSGGTDTQYF
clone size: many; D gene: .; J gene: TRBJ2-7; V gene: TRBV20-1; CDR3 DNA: TGCAGTGCTAGTAGGCAGGGATCCTACGAGCAGTACTTC; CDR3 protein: CSASRQGSYEQYF
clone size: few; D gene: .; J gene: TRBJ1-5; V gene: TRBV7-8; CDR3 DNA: TGTGCCAGCAGCTCTCAGCTTAGGCCGCAGCCCAATCAGCCCCAGCATTTT; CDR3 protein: CASSSQLRPQPNQPQHF
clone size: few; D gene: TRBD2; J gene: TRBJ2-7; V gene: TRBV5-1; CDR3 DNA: TGCGCCAGCAGCTTTTACAGCGGGGGGGCCGACGAGCAGTACTTC; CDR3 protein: CASSFYSGGADEQYF
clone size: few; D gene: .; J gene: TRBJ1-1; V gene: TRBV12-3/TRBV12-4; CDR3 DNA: TGTGCCAGCAGTTCCCCCCCAGTAGAGAACACTGAAGCTTTCTTT; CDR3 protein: CASSSPPVENTEAFF
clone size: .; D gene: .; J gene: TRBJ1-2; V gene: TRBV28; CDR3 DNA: TGTGCCAGCAGTTGGGATCAGAGAAGAAGTGGCTACACCTTC; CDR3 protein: CASSWDQRRSGYTF
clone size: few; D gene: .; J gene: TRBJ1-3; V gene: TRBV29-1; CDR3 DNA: TGCAGCGCGGGAACAGGCTCTGGAAACACCATATATTTT; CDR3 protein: CSAGTGSGNTIYF
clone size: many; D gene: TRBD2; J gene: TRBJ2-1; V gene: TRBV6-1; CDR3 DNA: TGTGCCAGCAGGGCGCAGCGGGGGGGCGGCAATGAGCAGTTCTTC; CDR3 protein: CASRAQRGGGNEQFF
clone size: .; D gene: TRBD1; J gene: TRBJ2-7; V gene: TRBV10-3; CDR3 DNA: TGTGCCATCAGTGAGAAGACAGGGAGTGAGCAGTACTTC; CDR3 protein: CAISEKTGSEQYF
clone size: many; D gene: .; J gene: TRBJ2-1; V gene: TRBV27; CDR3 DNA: TGTGCCAGCAGTCTAGGACCGGTTGGGGGGAAGCAGTTCTTC; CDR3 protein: CASSLGPVGGKQFF
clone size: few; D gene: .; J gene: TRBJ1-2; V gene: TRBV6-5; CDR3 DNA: TGTGCCAGCAGTTACTCAGCCTCCTATGGCTACACCTTC; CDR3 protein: CASSYSASYGYTF